A selection of T cell receptor beta chains follows, all from one sample in a study of graft-versus-host responses after intestinal transplantation. Assay used: immunoSEQ multiplex PCR; TCRdb lists only in-frame clones, some missing. The table has over 1,500 clones, around three quarters seen once. The sequencing here drew on ileum tissue, taken 500 to 550 days after transplant. The source is a human patient who received an intestinal transplant, so some T cells may come from the graft donor. The conserved cysteine and the conserved F or W are not part of the CDR3 here. D genes are given only for firm matches. A clone size is listed for some rows: how often the clone was seen (once, few, many), or a class if it is expanded.

CDR3	D	V	size
ASSPNPDGAEAF	-	TRBV18	-
AWSWGRGAEAF	-	TRBV30	-
ASSRTFGPGNSGNTIY	-	TRBV28	-
ASSQGRGRGTQY	TRBD1	TRBV7-3	-
ASTPLGRTGGLETQY	TRBD1	TRBV19	few
ASTSSRGLSYEQY	-	TRBV27	-
SVAGKSGQILSSYEQY	TRBD1	TRBV29-1	-
ASSLKGTGGNEKLF	TRBD1	TRBV7-1	-
ATSDRTVTNEKLF	-	TRBV15	-
ASSLVGGTSVHEQY	TRBD2	TRBV27	-
ASSLEKGWGTDTQY	-	TRBV5-1	once
ASSLVGTYEQY	-	TRBV5-1	once
SVGGGLAGTNTGELF	TRBD2	TRBV29-1	-
ASSNSGGANTGELF	TRBD1	TRBV5-1	-
ASSVEIAGGLSTDTQY	TRBD2	TRBV6-4	-
ASSLATGAYNEQF	TRBD1	TRBV6-5	-
ASSLRQDQETQY	-	TRBV27	-
ASSLLGEQF	-	TRBV27	few
ACGRDRVYEQY	TRBD1	TRBV30	-
ASSRGTGVTDTQY	TRBD1	TRBV28	-
ASSLTPRGRATEAF	-	TRBV7-4	-
ASSPEVSLGETQY	-	TRBV7-2	once
ASSPTKGFSYEQY	-	TRBV11-2	-
ASSLGTGLAQETQY	TRBD1	TRBV5-5	-
ATLGQGSSGANVLT	TRBD1	TRBV28	-
ASSLRDNYGYT	-	TRBV28	few
ASSVGQNNEQF	TRBD1	TRBV7-9	once
AYNSLAGVRETQY	TRBD2	TRBV30	once